Listed below are T cell receptor beta chains from one sample, sequenced in a study of blood T cells in healthy people across ages. TCRdb reprocessed the 5' RACE reads with MiXCR, giving one entry per CDR3 protein. Seen here are 800,000 to 1,300,000 distinct CDR3 sequences, about 23% observed once, and the top ten hold 0.75%. The same sample was also used in a study of T cells of mothers and their children.

The specimen sequenced was blood. All receptors derive from a girl aged 2 to 9 in good health. The CDR3 runs from the conserved cysteine through the conserved F or W. The D gene is left open where the match is weak. For some rows the clone size is stated as once, few or many, or as a class when expanded; others skip it.

D | size | J | V | CDR3 | DNA
NA | few | TRBJ2-3 | TRBV10-3 | CAISDYRGNTDTQYF | TGTGCCATCAGTGATTATAGGGGAAACACAGATACGCAGTATTTT
NA | NA | TRBJ2-7 | TRBV29-1 | CSVGFVGEQYF | TGCAGCGTTGGCTTTGTCGGGGAGCAGTACTTC
NA | few | TRBJ2-5 | TRBV20-1 | CSARVLAEETQYF | TGCAGTGCTAGAGTACTAGCTGAAGAGACCCAGTACTTC
NA | many | TRBJ2-3 | TRBV9 | CASSPGSTDTQYF | TGTGCCAGCAGCCCCGGAAGCACAGATACGCAGTATTTT
NA | NA | TRBJ1-1 | TRBV6-1 | CASSAGGAGGNTEAFF | TGTGCCAGCAGTGCCGGGGGGGCTGGGGGTAACACTGAAGCTTTCTTT
NA | NA | TRBJ2-7 | TRBV5-1 | CASSLDQTYEQYF | TGCGCCAGCAGCTTGGATCAAACCTACGAGCAGTACTTC
TRBD1 | NA | TRBJ1-1 | TRBV7-9 | CASSHTGDLNTEAFF | TGTGCCAGCAGCCACACAGGGGACTTGAACACTGAAGCTTTCTTT
TRBD2 | NA | TRBJ2-7 | TRBV6-6 | CASLAGDEQYF | TGTGCCAGCCTAGCGGGGGACGAGCAGTACTTC
NA | few | TRBJ1-1 | TRBV2 | CASSEPTEAFF | TGTGCCAGCAGTGAACCGACTGAAGCTTTCTTT
TRBD2 | few | TRBJ2-3 | TRBV28 | CASGPGGAQKLVDTQYF | TGTGCCAGCGGGCCGGGGGGGGCACAGAAGTTGGTAGATACGCAGTATTTT
NA | few | TRBJ2-1 | TRBV7-9 | CASSTSGDNEQFF | TGTGCCAGCAGCACCAGCGGTGACAATGAGCAGTTCTTC
NA | NA | TRBJ2-7 | TRBV20-1 | CSARRGGPYEQYF | TGCAGTGCTAGAAGAGGGGGGCCCTACGAGCAGTACTTC
NA | NA | TRBJ2-1 | TRBV28 | CASSWRTDLSYNEQFF | TGTGCCAGCAGTTGGCGGACAGACCTCTCCTACAATGAGCAGTTCTTC
NA | few | TRBJ1-2 | TRBV7-9 | CASSLVDIGYTF | TGTGCCAGCAGCTTAGTTGACATTGGCTACACCTTC
NA | once | TRBJ2-5 | TRBV2 | CAGGIKETQYF | TGTGCCGGGGGTATAAAAGAGACCCAGTACTTC
TRBD1 | few | TRBJ2-1 | TRBV4-1 | CASSQETGEAYNEQFF | TGCGCCAGCAGCCAAGAGACAGGGGAGGCCTACAATGAGCAGTTCTTC
TRBD1 | NA | TRBJ1-2 | TRBV12-3/TRBV12-4 | CASRATGGYGYTF | TGTGCCAGCAGGGCAACAGGGGGTTATGGCTACACCTTC
NA | few | TRBJ2-4 | TRBV5-6 | CASRPQLLAKNIQYF | TGTGCCAGCAGACCGCAACTTCTAGCCAAAAACATTCAGTACTTC
TRBD2 | NA | TRBJ2-7 | TRBV7-9 | CASSPVMNGGGFFEQYF | TGTGCCAGCAGTCCGGTAATGAATGGCGGGGGATTTTTCGAGCAGTACTTC
TRBD2 | NA | TRBJ2-1 | TRBV4-3 | CASSQESTGLGRNEQFF | TGCGCCAGCAGCCAAGAATCCACGGGACTAGGACGCAATGAGCAGTTCTTC
NA | NA | TRBJ2-3 | TRBV7-3 | CASSLLYGSGTDTQYF | TGTGCCAGCAGCTTACTTTACGGGAGCGGCACAGATACGCAGTATTTT
NA | few | TRBJ2-7 | TRBV7-3 | CASSPWAGAEQYF | TGTGCCAGCAGCCCCTGGGCAGGTGCCGAGCAGTACTTC
NA | few | TRBJ1-1 | TRBV13 | CASSAPLMNTEAFF | TGTGCCAGCAGCGCGCCATTGATGAACACTGAAGCTTTCTTT
NA | few | TRBJ2-1 | TRBV29-1 | CSVAPYRDNEQFF | TGCAGCGTTGCACCGTACAGGGACAATGAGCAGTTCTTC
NA | NA | TRBJ2-7 | TRBV10-1 | CASSENPLSSEQYF | TGCGCCAGCAGTGAAAACCCACTATCAAGCGAGCAGTACTTC
NA | NA | TRBJ2-1 | TRBV2 | CASRSGHENEQFF | TGTGCCAGCAGGAGCGGGCACGAGAATGAGCAGTTCTTC
NA | NA | TRBJ1-1 | TRBV9 | CASSVEDRGAFF | TGTGCCAGCAGCGTAGAAGACAGAGGGGCTTTCTTT
TRBD2 | NA | TRBJ2-1 | TRBV7-3 | CASSPSGRKNEQFF | TGTGCCAGCAGTCCCAGCGGGAGAAAGAATGAGCAGTTCTTC
NA | once | TRBJ2-7 | TRBV18 | CASSPLTESYEQYF | TGTGCCAGCTCACCACTTACAGAATCCTACGAGCAGTACTTC
NA | NA | TRBJ1-2 | TRBV12-3/TRBV12-4 | CASSKNGGANYGYTF | TGTGCCAGCAGCAAGAACGGGGGTGCTAACTATGGCTACACCTTC
NA | NA | TRBJ2-1 | TRBV11-1 | CASSPRESYNEQFF | TGTGCCAGCAGCCCTCGGGAATCCTACAATGAGCAGTTCTTC
TRBD2 | NA | TRBJ2-2 | TRBV5-1 | CASSAGLASTGELFF | TGCGCCAGCAGCGCGGGACTAGCGAGCACCGGGGAGCTGTTTTTT
NA | NA | TRBJ2-1 | TRBV6-2/TRBV6-3 | CASSYRVGSYNEQFF | TGTGCCAGCAGTTATCGGGTCGGCTCCTACAATGAGCAGTTCTTC
NA | NA | TRBJ1-2 | TRBV7-2 | CASSLPPRGYTF | TGTGCCAGCAGCCTACCCCCCCGAGGCTACACCTTC
NA | NA | TRBJ1-1 | TRBV3-1 | CASNQGLEFTEAFF | TGTGCCAGCAACCAGGGCCTAGAATTCACTGAAGCTTTCTTT
NA | few | TRBJ2-1 | TRBV6-2/TRBV6-3 | CASSYTGKQFF | TGTGCCAGCAGTTACACCGGTAAGCAGTTCTTC
NA | NA | TRBJ2-3 | TRBV12-3/TRBV12-4 | CASRGTLGLWTDAEYF | TGTGCCAGCAGGGGAACTCTGGGATTGTGGACAGATGCGGAGTATTTT
TRBD2 | NA | TRBJ2-7 | TRBV5-1 | CASSWTSGGGYEQYF | TGCGCCAGCAGCTGGACTAGCGGGGGAGGCTACGAGCAGTACTTC
NA | NA | TRBJ1-1 | TRBV29-1 | CSVEDRKGEAFF | TGCAGCGTTGAAGATCGAAAGGGTGAAGCTTTCTTT
NA | many | TRBJ2-5 | TRBV3-1 | CASSQEGETQYF | TGTGCCAGCAGCCAAGAAGGAGAGACCCAGTACTTC